The 24 T cell receptor beta chains in this list originate from one sample, sequenced in a study of T cell clones after liver transplantation. Assay: immunoSEQ multiplex PCR; the TCRdb copy retains only in-frame clones and omits some. The repertoire holds approximately 100,000 clones, with around four fifths as singletons. Source: CD4+ T cells from blood, taken before liver transplant. The receptors derive from a human donor who received a liver transplant.

The chain employs TRBV18 and TRBJ1-1, with D unclear. Germline loops: CDR1 KGHSH, CDR2 LQKENI. The V gene lost 4 bases and the J gene lost 4 bases, with 16 bases spanning the gap. The CDR3 runs 15 residues. CDR3 protein: CASSLQTNEGTEAFF. CDR3 DNA: TGTGCCAGCTCACTCCAGACAAACGAGGGCACTGAAGCTTTCTTT.

V is TRBV5-1 and J is TRBJ1-6; D is possibly TRBD1 (5 bases). Germline lookup yields CDR1 SGHRS and CDR2 YFSETQ. CDR3 length: 16 amino acids. V was cut by 4 bases and J by 10 bases, with 21 bases left in between. This chain's CDR3 is CASSARGTPTGSPLHF. The CDR3 bases are TGCGCCAGCAGCGCCCGAGGGACCCCGACTGGGTCACCCCTCCACTTT.

The chain couples TRBV28 to TRBJ1-5; no definite D call. With 2 bases removed from V and 4 bases from J, the gap between germline ends came to 9 bases. The CDR3 covers 14 residues. Germline loops: CDR1 MDHEN, CDR2 SYDVKM. Here the CDR3 reads CASSLLAQNQPQHF. The CDR3 nucleotides are TGTGCCAGCAGTTTACTTGCCCAGAATCAGCCCCAGCATTTT.

The chain combines TRBV18 with TRBJ2-3, with 9 bases fitting TRBD2. CDR1 is KGHSH and CDR2 is LQKENI in the germline V gene. CDR3 length equals 15 residues. Germline trimming cut 6 bases from V and 12 bases from J; bases unmatched to any gene: 16. The CDR3, as DNA: TGTGCCAGCTCCCCCCCAGGAGCGGGGGGAACGAGACAGTATTTT. Translating gives CASSPPGAGGTRQYF.

The CDR3: CASSGSVNEQYF. The CDR3 nucleotides read TGTGCCAGCAGCGGAAGTGTGAACGAGCAGTACTTC. V gene TRBV7-9 combines with J gene TRBJ2-7; D is unclear. The CDR3 consists of 12 residues. Trimming took off 5 bases at V and 5 bases at J, with 10 bases between the two ends. CDR1 SEHNR and CDR2 FQNEAQ come from the germline V gene (reference sequence).

The chain combines TRBV27 with TRBJ2-7, with TRBD1 as a possible D gene (5 bases). Trimming shortened V by 1 base and J by 6 bases, and 7 bases separated the two germline ends. Germline V lookup: CDR1 MNHEY, CDR2 SMNVEV (reference sequence). The CDR3 extends over 12 amino acids. This CDR3 is CASSLWGGEQYF. CDR3 sequence (DNA): TGTGCCAGCAGTTTATGGGGCGGCGAGCAGTACTTC.

This clone was seen only once. The gene calls are TRBV14 and TRBJ2-2, with D possibly being TRBD2 (6 bases). Germline CDR1 and CDR2: SGHDN and FVKESK. The CDR3 runs 14 residues. V lost 4 bases and J lost 5, with 11 bases in between. CDR3 sequence (DNA): TGTGCCAGCAGCCTGCTTGCGGGGACCGGGGAGCTGTTTTTT. Its translation is CASSLLAGTGELFF.

This clone was observed a single time. V gene TRBV28 combines with J gene TRBJ2-7; a possible D gene is TRBD1 (5 bases). The V gene's germline CDR1 is MDHEN and CDR2 SYDVKM. V shed 5 bases and J shed 0 bases, with 17 bases lying between them. The CDR3 length is 16 residues. For the CDR3, the DNA is TGTGCCAGCAGTCGTTTAGGGGCATCGAGCTCCTACGAGCAGTACTTC. This gives the protein CASSRLGASSSYEQYF.

The rearrangement links TRBV19 to TRBJ2-6; tentatively, D is TRBD2 (5 bases). Germline loops: CDR1 LNHDA, CDR2 SQIVND (reference sequence). The CDR3 contains 15 residues. The ends were cut back, 7 bases at V and 2 bases at J, with 12 bases in the middle. The CDR3 DNA follows: TGTGCCAGTATGGAGGTTAAGGCTGGGGCCAACGTCCTGACTTTC. This codes for CASMEVKAGANVLTF.

J is TRBJ2-5 and V is TRBV5-6; TRBD1 agrees at 9 bases. J gave up 1 base and V 2 bases, and 3 bases lay outside the gene matches. Germline V gene lookup returns CDR1 SGHDT and CDR2 YYEEEE. CDR3 length: 15 amino acids. CDR3 DNA sequence: TGTGCCAGCAGCTTCCGGGACAGGGTCCAAGAGACCCAGTACTTC. It encodes CASSFRDRVQETQYF.

The chain combines TRBV18 with TRBJ1-1; D uncertain. The V end lost 6 bases, the J end lost 0 bases, and 5 bases lay between the germline ends. The CDR3 length is 12 residues. Germline values: CDR1 KGHSH, CDR2 LQKENI. The DNA of the CDR3 is TGTGCCAGCTCTCAGCTGAACACTGAAGCTTTCTTT. This codes for CASSQLNTEAFF.

CDR3 sequence reads: CASSLELGKNIQYF. The CDR3 DNA is TGTGCCAGCAGCTTGGAACTAGGCAAAAACATTCAGTACTTC. V is TRBV5-4 and J is TRBJ2-4; a possible D gene is TRBD2 (5 bases). This CDR3 has 14 residues. Deletions cut 0 bases from V and 3 bases from J, with 7 bases between. Germline CDR1 reads SGHNT; CDR2 reads YYREEE (reference sequence).

A note on this clone: This could be a read error, since a much larger clone is one nucleotide away. The chain recombines TRBV27 with TRBJ1-4; 7 bases are a match to TRBD1. Germline CDR1 and CDR2: MNHEY and SMNVEV (reference sequence). The CDR3 is 14 residues long. Trimming cost V 5 bases and J 5 bases; bases outside gene matches: 5. CDR3 DNA: TGTGCCAGCAGTCCCGACAGGGTGAATGAAAAACTGTTTTTT. This sequence encodes CASSPDRVNEKLFF.

This sequence joins TRBV6-5 and TRBJ2-4; 9 positions agree with TRBD1. Per germline, CDR1 MNHEY and CDR2 SVGAGI. This CDR3 is 16 amino acids long. J was trimmed by 0 bases and V by 4 bases; bases with no gene match: 4. The chain's CDR3 is CASSFGQGLAKNIQYF. CDR3 coding DNA: TGTGCCAGCAGTTTTGGACAGGGGCTAGCCAAAAACATTCAGTACTTC.

This clone occurred a few times. V and J are TRBV6-5 and TRBJ2-7, with D hard to call. This CDR3 region has 14 residues. With 5 bases removed from V and 3 bases from J, the gap between germline ends came to 14 bases. Germline V gene data show CDR1 as MNHEY and CDR2 as SVGAGI. The CDR3 region is CASSRASKDYEQYF. Here the CDR3 DNA reads TGTGCCAGCAGTAGGGCTTCCAAAGACTACGAGCAGTACTTC.

The rearrangement uses TRBV7-9 and TRBJ2-7; D is perhaps TRBD2 (5 bases). Germline loops: CDR1 SEHNR, CDR2 FQNEAQ (reference sequence). There are 14 residues in the CDR3. Trimming stripped 6 bases from V and 6 bases from J, with 18 bases between. The CDR3 region is CASRMDVPGGEQYF. CDR3 in DNA: TGTGCCAGCAGAATGGACGTCCCCGGAGGCGAGCAGTACTTC.

This chain uses TRBV19 with TRBJ2-3; TRBD1 or TRBD2 may be the D gene (5 bases each). This CDR3 comprises 16 residues. V shed 5 bases and J shed 0 bases, with 15 bases lying between them. CDR1 is LNHDA and CDR2 is SQIVND in the germline V gene (reference sequence). The DNA for the CDR3 is TGTGCCAGTAGTGTTCCGGGACGGAGAAGCACAGATACGCAGTATTTT. Amino acid sequence: CASSVPGRRSTDTQYF.

The rearrangement joins TRBV4-3 to TRBJ2-7; 9 bases agree with TRBD1. Per the germline V gene, CDR1 is LGHNA and CDR2 is YSLEER. This CDR3 has 15 residues. Losses at the gene ends were 3 bases for V and 3 bases for J; bases not matched to a gene: 6. DNA of the CDR3: TGCGCCAGCAGCCAGACCGGGACAGGGCGCTACGAGCAGTACTTC. It yields the protein CASSQTGTGRYEQYF.

The rearrangement links TRBV6-1 to TRBJ1-5, with TRBD1 identical over 7 bases. The germline V gene encodes CDR1 MNHNS and CDR2 SASEGT. The CDR3 is made up of 13 amino acids. Here the CDR3 reads CAGQGVSNQPQHF. Here the CDR3 DNA reads TGTGCTGGCCAGGGGGTTAGCAATCAGCCCCAGCATTTT.

The chain uses TRBV10-3 and TRBJ1-4; the match to TRBD1 covers 9 bases. The trim removed 3 bases at V and 10 bases at J, leaving 9 bases unmatched. Germline assignment: CDR1 ENHRY and CDR2 SYGVKD. The CDR3 has 15 amino acids. The CDR3 sequence is CAISDSGQGSGKLFF. In nucleotides, the CDR3 is TGTGCCATCAGTGATAGTGGACAGGGGTCTGGAAAACTGTTTTTT.

V is TRBV18 and J is TRBJ1-3, with D tentatively TRBD1 (6 bases). Germline CDR1 is KGHSH and CDR2 is LQKENI. Trimming cost V 5 bases and J 4 bases, with 15 bases left between them. This CDR3 is built from 15 residues. Here the CDR3 reads CASSTLQGEGNTIYF. The CDR3 bases are TGTGCCAGCTCAACCCTACAGGGTGAAGGAAACACCATATATTTT. Together with reference TRBV18 and TRBJ1-3, the CDR3 gives the full variable domain: NAGVMQNPRHLVRRRGQEARLRCSPMKGHSHVYWYRQLPEEGLKFMVYLQKENIIDESGMPKERFSAEFPKEGPSILRIQQVVRGDSAAYFCASSTLQGEGNTIYFGEGSWLTVV.

The chain employs TRBV19 and TRBJ2-6; D may correspond to TRBD1 or TRBD2 (5 bases each). Trimming removed 8 bases at V and 0 bases at J, with 11 bases between. Germline CDR1 LNHDA, CDR2 SQIVND (reference sequence). This CDR3 is 15 amino acids long. The CDR3 protein is CASQTGASGANVLTF. CDR3 DNA: TGTGCCAGTCAAACCGGGGCCTCTGGGGCCAACGTCCTGACTTTC. The variable domain in full, with the rest retrieved from reference TRBV19 and TRBJ2-6, is DGGITQSPKYLFRKEGQNVTLSCEQNLNHDAMYWYRQDPGQGLRLIYYSQIVNDFQKGDIAEGYSVSREKKESFPLTVTSAQKNPTAFYLCASQTGASGANVLTFGAGSRLTVL.

This chain joins TRBV7-3 and TRBJ1-1; D is perhaps TRBD1 (6 bases). Looked up from germline, CDR1 is SGHTA and CDR2 is FQGTGA. V gave up 4 bases and J gave up 6 bases, with 9 bases separating them. The CDR3 contains 12 residues. CDR3 sequence reads: CASSSQGSEAFF. CDR3 DNA sequence: TGTGCCAGCAGCTCACAGGGTTCTGAAGCTTTCTTT.

V gene TRBV5-1 combines with J gene TRBJ2-3, with 7 positions matching TRBD2. Germline CDR1 SGHRS, CDR2 YFSETQ. The CDR3 consists of 15 residues. J gave up 0 bases and V 5 bases, and 6 bases lay outside the gene matches. CDR3 protein: CASSYSGPSTDTQYF. In nucleotides, the CDR3 is TGCGCCAGCAGTTATAGCGGGCCTAGCACAGATACGCAGTATTTT. Full variable domain (remainder filled in from reference TRBV5-1 and TRBJ2-3): KAGVTQTPRYLIKTRGQQVTLSCSPISGHRSVSWYQQTPGQGLQFLFEYFSETQRNKGNFPGRFSGRQFSNSRSEMNVSTLELGDSALYLCASSYSGPSTDTQYFGPGTRLTVL.